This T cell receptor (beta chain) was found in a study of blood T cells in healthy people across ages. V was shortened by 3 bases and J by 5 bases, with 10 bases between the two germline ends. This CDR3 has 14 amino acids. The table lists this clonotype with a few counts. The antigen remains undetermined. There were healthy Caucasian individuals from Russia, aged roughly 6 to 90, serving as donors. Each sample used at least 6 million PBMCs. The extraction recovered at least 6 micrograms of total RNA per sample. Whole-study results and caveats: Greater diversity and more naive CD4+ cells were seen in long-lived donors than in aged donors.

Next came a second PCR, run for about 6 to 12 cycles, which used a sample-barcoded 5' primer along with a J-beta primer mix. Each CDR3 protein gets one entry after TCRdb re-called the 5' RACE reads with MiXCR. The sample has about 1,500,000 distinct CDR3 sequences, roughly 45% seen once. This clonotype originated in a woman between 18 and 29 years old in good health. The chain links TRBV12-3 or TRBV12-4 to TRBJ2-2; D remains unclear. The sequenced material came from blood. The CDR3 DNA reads TGTGCCAGCAGTTTTTTGATGCGGACCGGGGAGCTGTTTTTT. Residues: CASSFLMRTGELFF.